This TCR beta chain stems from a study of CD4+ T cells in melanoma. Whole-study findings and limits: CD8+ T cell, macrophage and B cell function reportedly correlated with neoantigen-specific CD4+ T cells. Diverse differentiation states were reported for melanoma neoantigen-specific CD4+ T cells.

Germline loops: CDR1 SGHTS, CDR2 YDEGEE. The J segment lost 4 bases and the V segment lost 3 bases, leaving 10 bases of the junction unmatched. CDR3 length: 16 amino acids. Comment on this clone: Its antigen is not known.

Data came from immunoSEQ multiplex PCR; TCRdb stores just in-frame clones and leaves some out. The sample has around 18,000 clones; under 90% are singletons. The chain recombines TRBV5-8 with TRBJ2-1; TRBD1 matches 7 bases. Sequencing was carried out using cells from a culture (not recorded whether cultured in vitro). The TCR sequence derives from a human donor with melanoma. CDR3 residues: CASSWDRQGSYNEQFF. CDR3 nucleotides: TGTGCCAGCAGCTGGGACCGACAGGGATCTTACAATGAGCAGTTCTTC.